This is a list of T cell receptor beta chains from one sample in a study of metastatic and nonmetastatic thyroid tumors. TCRdb re-clonotyped the PCR reads via MiXCR. There are more than 35,000 clones in the sample; roughly 12% occur only once, and more than 9% lies in the top ten. Sample: blood. These receptors all stem from a female donor with papillary thyroid cancer or a benign thyroid nodule (not recorded which). Some clones in this sample may be carry-over from other donors' samples. The CDR3 runs from the conserved cysteine through the conserved F or W. The D gene is left open where the match is weak. A clone size is listed for some rows: how often the clone was seen (once, few, many), or a class if it is expanded.

V: TRBV4-1
size: many
J: TRBJ2-5
length: 14
D: -
DNA: TGCGCCAGCAGCCCGACAGGCTTACAAGAGACCCAGTACTTC
CDR3: CASSPTGLQETQYF

V: TRBV7-3
size: many
J: TRBJ1-1
length: 15
D: TRBD1
DNA: TGTGCCAGCAGCTTGACAGGGGGCGAGAACACTGAAGCTTTCTTT
CDR3: CASSLTGGENTEAFF

V: TRBV5-6
size: many
J: TRBJ1-5
length: 14
D: -
DNA: TGTGCCAGCAGCTCGGGACGGCTAAATCAGCCCCAGCATTTT
CDR3: CASSSGRLNQPQHF

V: TRBV4-2
size: many
J: TRBJ1-6
length: 15
D: -
DNA: TGTGCCAGCAGCCAAGATTACCAGCTAAATTCACCCCTCCACTTT
CDR3: CASSQDYQLNSPLHF

V: TRBV12-3/TRBV12-4
size: few
J: TRBJ1-2
length: 14
D: -
DNA: TGTGCCAGCAGTTTGCGGGGTCAGTGCTATGGTTACACCTTC
CDR3: CASSLRGQCYGYTF

V: TRBV7-8
size: -
J: TRBJ2-1
length: 14
D: -
DNA: TGTGCCAGCAGCGCGAGCGATCTGGGTAATGAGCAGTTTTTC
CDR3: CASSASDLGNEQFF

V: TRBV28
size: -
J: TRBJ1-1
length: 11
D: -
DNA: TGTGCCAGCAGGGCCAACACTGAAGCTTTCTTT
CDR3: CASRANTEAFF

V: TRBV27
size: many
J: TRBJ2-7
length: 14
D: TRBD1
DNA: TGTGCCAGCAGGGACGGGACAGGGGGCTACGAGCAGTACTTC
CDR3: CASRDGTGGYEQYF

V: TRBV2
size: -
J: TRBJ2-7
length: 14
D: -
DNA: TGTGCCAGCAGACCGGGCTGGATGACGGACGTGCTGTACTTC
CDR3: CASRPGWMTDVLYF

V: TRBV7-2
size: -
J: TRBJ2-7
length: 15
D: -
DNA: TGTGCCAGCAGCCCGGGAGCGGCTGGCGCCTACGAGCAGTACTTC
CDR3: CASSPGAAGAYEQYF

V: TRBV28
size: many
J: TRBJ1-2
length: 12
D: -
DNA: TGTGCCAGCAGTTTAGCTAACTATGGCTACACCTTC
CDR3: CASSLANYGYTF

V: TRBV19
size: many
J: TRBJ2-1
length: 15
D: TRBD2
DNA: TGTGCCAGTAGCCGGTGGACTAGCGGTGTGGGTGAGCAGTTCTTC
CDR3: CASSRWTSGVGEQFF

V: TRBV5-1
size: many
J: TRBJ2-7
length: 15
D: TRBD1
DNA: TGCGCCAGCAGACCGGGACAGGGGTTTTCGGGCGAGCAGTACTTC
CDR3: CASRPGQGFSGEQYF

V: TRBV10-2
size: many
J: TRBJ1-2
length: 11
D: -
DNA: TGCGCCAGCAGAGGAGGGAGCGACTACACCTTC
CDR3: CASRGGSDYTF

V: TRBV20-1
size: many
J: TRBJ2-1
length: 17
D: -
DNA: TGCAGTGCTAGAGGGTTCGCTGTGGGAGTTTTGGGAAATGAGCAGTTCTTC
CDR3: CSARGFAVGVLGNEQFF

V: TRBV27
size: many
J: TRBJ2-1
length: 15
D: TRBD2
DNA: TGTGCCAGCAGTTTATCGGGACTAGTTGGAGGTGAGCAGTTCTTC
CDR3: CASSLSGLVGGEQFF

V: TRBV28
size: many
J: TRBJ2-1
length: 13
D: TRBD2
DNA: TGTGCCAGCAGTTTTTTTAGCGGGAATGAGCAGTTCTTC
CDR3: CASSFFSGNEQFF

V: TRBV10-1
size: many
J: TRBJ2-7
length: 13
D: -
DNA: TGCGCCAGCGGGGTGCAGGGTGGCGACGAGCAGTACTTC
CDR3: CASGVQGGDEQYF

V: TRBV20-1
size: many
J: TRBJ2-7
length: 17
D: -
DNA: TGCAGTGCTAGAGACCCACCAACCGGGACACGGAGATACGAGCAGTACTTC
CDR3: CSARDPPTGTRRYEQYF

V: TRBV28
size: many
J: TRBJ1-1
length: 14
D: -
DNA: TGTGCCAGCAGTTCCATCGGGGGGCCCACTGAAGCTTTCTTT
CDR3: CASSSIGGPTEAFF

V: TRBV6-5
size: few
J: TRBJ2-1
length: 16
D: -
DNA: TGTGCCAGCAGTACCCAGGGTGGGACATGCTACAATGAGCAGTTCTTC
CDR3: CASSTQGGTCYNEQFF

V: TRBV28
size: many
J: TRBJ2-7
length: 15
D: TRBD2
DNA: TGTGCCAGCAGGCGGACTAGCGGAACCACCTACGAGCAGTACTTC
CDR3: CASRRTSGTTYEQYF

V: TRBV9
size: many
J: TRBJ1-6
length: 15
D: -
DNA: TGTGCCAGCAGCGTAGAAGCACACCCTAATTCACCCCTCCACTTT
CDR3: CASSVEAHPNSPLHF

V: TRBV11-2
size: -
J: TRBJ2-2
length: 16
D: TRBD2
DNA: TGTGCCAGCACCAAAGCGGGAGGGCCGAACACCGGGGAGCTGTTTTTT
CDR3: CASTKAGGPNTGELFF

V: TRBV28
size: -
J: TRBJ1-5
length: 16
D: -
DNA: TGTGCCATCAGTTCTTTGGTAGGTTTCTGCAATCAGCCCCAGCATTTT
CDR3: CAISSLVGFCNQPQHF

V: TRBV5-6
size: many
J: TRBJ1-6
length: 17
D: -
DNA: TGTGCCAGCAGCAGCTCCACAGGCCCCCGGCGTATTTCACCCCTCCACTTT
CDR3: CASSSSTGPRRISPLHF

V: TRBV20-1
size: many
J: TRBJ1-2
length: 15
D: TRBD1
DNA: TGCAGTGCGGGGGGGACAGGGCAGCATAACTATGGCTACACCTTC
CDR3: CSAGGTGQHNYGYTF

V: TRBV6-6
size: many
J: TRBJ1-5
length: 13
D: -
DNA: TGTGCCAGCAGTTACTCTGTCAATCAGCCCCAGCATTTT
CDR3: CASSYSVNQPQHF

V: TRBV7-9
size: many
J: TRBJ1-1
length: 14
D: -
DNA: TGTGCCAGCAGCTTAGGCAGTCGGTCCCTTGAAGCTTTCTTT
CDR3: CASSLGSRSLEAFF

V: TRBV7-3
size: many
J: TRBJ2-7
length: 13
D: TRBD1
DNA: TGTGCCAGCAGCCCCAACAGGGGCCACGAGCAGTACTTC
CDR3: CASSPNRGHEQYF

V: TRBV19
size: many
J: TRBJ1-6
length: 16
D: TRBD1
DNA: TGTGCCAGTAGTCCAACGCGACAGGGGTATGGTTCACCCCTCCACTTT
CDR3: CASSPTRQGYGSPLHF

V: TRBV5-1
size: -
J: TRBJ1-4
length: 16
D: TRBD1
DNA: TGCGCCAGCAGCTCGTCGCCGGGACAGGGAAATGAAAAACTGTTTTTT
CDR3: CASSSSPGQGNEKLFF

V: TRBV12-3/TRBV12-4
size: medium-sized
J: TRBJ1-1
length: 10
D: -
DNA: TGTGCCAGCAGTGGGGTGGAGGCTTTCTTT
CDR3: CASSGVEAFF

V: TRBV12-3/TRBV12-4
size: many
J: TRBJ2-7
length: 15
D: -
DNA: TGTGCCAGCAGTTTAGCCCCCGGGCCCCAATACGAGCAGTACTTC
CDR3: CASSLAPGPQYEQYF

V: TRBV4-2
size: -
J: TRBJ2-4
length: 17
D: -
DNA: TGTGCCAGCAGCCAAGAGAGGCTGATGGGAGGCAAAAACATTCAGTACTTC
CDR3: CASSQERLMGGKNIQYF

V: TRBV2
size: few
J: TRBJ2-7
length: 14
D: -
DNA: TGTGCCAGCAGTGTTTCAGACGAGGCGGATGAGCAGTACTTC
CDR3: CASSVSDEADEQYF

V: TRBV6-2/TRBV6-3
size: many
J: TRBJ1-3
length: 17
D: -
DNA: TGTGCCAGCAGTTATAAGCCTACTAGGTCCTCTGGAAACACCATATATTTT
CDR3: CASSYKPTRSSGNTIYF

V: TRBV6-4
size: few
J: TRBJ1-3
length: 14
D: -
DNA: TGTGCCAGCAGTGAAACAGGGCCGGGAAACACCATATATTTT
CDR3: CASSETGPGNTIYF

V: TRBV5-1
size: many
J: TRBJ2-1
length: 15
D: TRBD2
DNA: TGCGCCAGCAGCTCCGGGACTAGCAGTTACAATGAGCAGTTCTTC
CDR3: CASSSGTSSYNEQFF

V: TRBV20-1
size: many
J: TRBJ2-1
length: 14
D: TRBD2
DNA: TGCAGTGCTAGAGCTAGCGGGAGCTTCGATGAGCAGTTCTTC
CDR3: CSARASGSFDEQFF

V: TRBV20-1
size: many
J: TRBJ1-2
length: 14
D: -
DNA: TGCAGTGCTAGACCCTATCAGGGTCAGGGTGGCTACACCTTC
CDR3: CSARPYQGQGGYTF

V: TRBV12-3/TRBV12-4
size: few
J: TRBJ2-6
length: 14
D: -
DNA: TGTGCCAGCAGTTTACTCTCTGGTGCCAACGTCCTGACTTTC
CDR3: CASSLLSGANVLTF

V: TRBV6-1
size: -
J: TRBJ1-5
length: 12
D: -
DNA: TGTGCCAGCAGGGGCCCAGTGCAGCCCCAGCATTTT
CDR3: CASRGPVQPQHF

V: TRBV20-1
size: many
J: TRBJ1-3
length: 15
D: -
DNA: TGCAGTGCACCGGGACGCAGCGTCTCTGGAAACACCATATATTTT
CDR3: CSAPGRSVSGNTIYF

V: TRBV5-4
size: -
J: TRBJ1-2
length: 13
D: -
DNA: TGTGCCAGCAGCTTCACGGGGGAAGATGGCTACACCTTC
CDR3: CASSFTGEDGYTF